This T cell receptor beta chain was captured in a study of graft-versus-host responses after intestinal transplantation. In the study overall: Transplantation in recipients was multivisceral, liver-intestinal, or isolated intestinal. Once they had received anti-thymocyte globulin induction, all recipients took tacrolimus and steroids for approximately 3 years.

The CDR3 spans 16 residues. The germline V gene has CDR1 SEHNR and CDR2 FQNEAQ (reference sequence). V gave up 5 bases and J gave up 0 bases, with 16 bases separating them. Assay: immunoSEQ multiplex PCR; the TCRdb copy retains only in-frame clones and omits some. The sample holds 13,000 or so clones, over 70% seen once. About this clone itself: The antigen remains unidentified.

Investigators treated the graft tissue so that it released intraepithelial and lamina propria lymphocytes. Regarding the study as a whole: Declining HvG levels early post-transplant were linked to peak circulating GvH clone levels. The authors found GvH clones in recipient marrow, some appearing first in ileum or blood.

The sequence was collected from a human patient who received an intestinal transplant, so some T cells may come from the graft donor. The source material was ileum tissue, sampled 16 days after intestinal transplant. J is TRBJ2-5 and V is TRBV7-9; weak D call: TRBD2 (6 bases). The CDR3: CASSPRAGRDQETQYF. CDR3 DNA sequence: TGTGCCAGCAGCCCTAGGGCGGGACGGGACCAAGAGACCCAGTACTTC.